This TCR beta chain was documented in a study of T cell responses to AZD1222 COVID-19 vaccine. Produced via immunoSEQ multiplex PCR; TCRdb's table is partial and in-frame only. The sample yields roughly 100,000 clones, about 90% seen once. Germline V gene data show CDR1 as KGHSH and CDR2 as LQKENI. This CDR3 has 14 amino acids. Deletions cut 0 bases from V and 0 bases from J, with 6 bases between. The rearrangement uses TRBV18 and TRBJ2-7; a possible D gene is TRBD2 (6 bases). This TCR came from an adult who received the AZD1222 COVID-19 vaccine. The sequenced sample was peripheral blood, obtained 28 days after the second AZD1222 dose. The chain's CDR3 is CASSPPGLSYEQYF. CDR3 DNA: TGTGCCAGCTCACCACCGGGACTCTCCTACGAGCAGTACTTC.